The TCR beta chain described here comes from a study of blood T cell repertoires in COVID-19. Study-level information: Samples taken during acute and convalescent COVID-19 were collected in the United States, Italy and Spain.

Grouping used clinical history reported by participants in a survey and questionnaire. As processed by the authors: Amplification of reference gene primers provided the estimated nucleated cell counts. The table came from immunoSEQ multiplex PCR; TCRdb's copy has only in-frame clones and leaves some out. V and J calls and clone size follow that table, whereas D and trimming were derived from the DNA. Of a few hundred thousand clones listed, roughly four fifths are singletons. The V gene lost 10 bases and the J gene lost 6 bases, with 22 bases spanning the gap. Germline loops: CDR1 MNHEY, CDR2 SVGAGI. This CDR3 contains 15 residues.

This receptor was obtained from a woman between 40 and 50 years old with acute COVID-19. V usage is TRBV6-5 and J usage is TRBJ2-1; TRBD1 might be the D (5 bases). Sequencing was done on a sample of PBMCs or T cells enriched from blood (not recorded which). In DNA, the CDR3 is TGTGCCATCATCTTTGGGGCTTTCTTCAGCAATGAGCAGTTCTTC. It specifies CAIIFGAFFSNEQFF.